A single sample is the source of the 12 T cell receptor beta chains below, sequenced in a study of OX40 agonist ivuxolimab in advanced cancers. This table comes from immunoSEQ multiplex PCR, and its TCRdb copy is limited to in-frame clones, with some not included. The sample has approximately 61,000 clones, about 90% seen once. The sample here was CD4+ or CD8+ T cells sorted from blood, taken in a trial of the OX40 agonist ivuxolimab. The receptors here all came from an adult with an advanced solid tumor such as melanoma, head and neck, liver or kidney cancer.

The gene calls are TRBV4-2 and TRBJ1-1; 10 bases line up with TRBD1. CDR1 and CDR2 (germline): LGHNA, YNFKEQ. The V segment lost 4 bases and the J segment 3 bases; nucleotides outside the gene matches: 5. The CDR3 has 15 amino acids. CDR3 amino acids: CASSLDRGQDTEAFF. CDR3 coding DNA: TGTGCCAGCAGCCTCGACAGGGGGCAGGACACTGAAGCTTTCTTT.

Concerning this clone itself: At one boundary the junction diverges from the germline segment, which might be a read error. The chain has TRBV30 and TRBJ1-2; D perhaps matches TRBD1 (6 bases). This CDR3 spans 11 amino acids. Germline lookup yields CDR1 GTSNPN and CDR2 SVGIG (reference sequence). The CDR3 DNA is TGTGCCTGGAGTACGGGGGGGGGCGCGGACTTC. Translation gives CAWSTGGGADF.

The J gene is TRBJ2-3, the V gene TRBV5-4, with 11 bases that match TRBD2. V lost 2 bases to trimming and J lost 0 bases; unmatched junction nucleotides: 8. The germline V gene has CDR1 SGHNT and CDR2 YYREEE (reference sequence). There are 18 residues in the CDR3. CDR3 sequence reads: CASSLMLAGGASTDTQYF. For the CDR3, the DNA is TGTGCCAGCAGCTTAATGCTAGCGGGGGGTGCTAGCACAGATACGCAGTATTTT.

The CDR3 sequence: CASSLGGGAYEQYF. Here the CDR3 DNA reads TGTGCCAGCAGCTTAGGCGGTGGCGCCTACGAGCAGTACTTC. The rearrangement links TRBV7-9 to TRBJ2-7; D unclear. The CDR3 runs 14 residues. Germline CDR1 is SEHNR and CDR2 is FQNEAQ (reference sequence). Trimming pared 1 base from V and 2 bases from J, leaving 9 bases between.

The V gene is TRBV9, the J gene TRBJ2-5; D possibly corresponds to TRBD1 (6 bases). V lost 4 bases, J lost 2 bases, and 15 bases lay in between. The CDR3 runs 15 residues. Germline V gene lookup returns CDR1 SGDLS and CDR2 YYNGEE. The chain's CDR3 is CASSPDVRGQETQYF. The CDR3 DNA sequence: TGTGCCAGCAGCCCCGATGTTAGGGGGCAAGAGACCCAGTACTTC.

V gene TRBV6-6 combines with J gene TRBJ2-2; no definite D call. V gave up 6 bases and J gave up 0 bases, with 2 bases separating them. CDR1 and CDR2 (germline): MNHNY, SVGAGI (reference sequence). The CDR3 totals 12 residues. In nucleotides, the CDR3 is TGTGCCAGCAGGTCGAACACCGGGGAGCTGTTTTTT. This gives the protein CASRSNTGELFF.

The chain carries TRBV27 and TRBJ1-1; 7 bases map to TRBD1. Germline V gene lookup returns CDR1 MNHEY and CDR2 SMNVEV (reference sequence). Losses at the gene ends were 0 bases for V and 8 bases for J; bases not matched to a gene: 6. This CDR3 has 14 residues. The CDR3: CASSLSRQGSEAFF. Written as DNA, the CDR3 is TGTGCCAGCAGTTTATCGAGACAGGGTTCCGAAGCTTTCTTT.

This clone was counted once. The V gene is TRBV5-4, the J gene TRBJ1-1, with 7 positions matching TRBD1. From germline, CDR1 is SGHNT and CDR2 YYREEE (reference sequence). With V trimmed by 4 bases and J by 6 bases, 9 bases remained unmatched. The CDR3 has 14 residues. Here the CDR3 reads CASSQERGQSEAFF. The CDR3 DNA reads as TGTGCCAGCAGCCAAGAGAGGGGACAGTCTGAAGCTTTCTTT. Using reference TRBV5-4 and TRBJ1-1 for the parts outside the CDR3, the full variable domain is ETGVTQSPTHLIKTRGQQVTLRCSSQSGHNTVSWYQQALGQGPQFIFQYYREEENGRGNFPPRFSGLQFPNYSSELNVNALELDDSALYLCASSQERGQSEAFFGQGTRLTVV.

The chain combines TRBV9 with TRBJ1-1; the D is unclear. CDR1 is SGDLS, CDR2 YYNGEE, per germline. The ends were cut back, 3 bases at V and 7 bases at J, with 16 bases in the middle. The CDR3 runs 14 residues. CDR3: CASSGGRGSGEAFF. In nucleotides, the CDR3 is TGTGCCAGCAGCGGAGGACGGGGATCGGGTGAAGCTTTCTTT.

The chain links TRBV10-3 to TRBJ2-2, with D perhaps TRBD1 or TRBD2 (7 bases each). CDR3 size: 15 residues. Per the germline V gene, CDR1 is ENHRY and CDR2 is SYGVKD. Trimming took off 7 bases at V and 6 bases at J, with 18 bases between the two ends. Written as DNA, the CDR3 is TGTGCCATCAAAGGGGGGGTGACAGGGCCCGGGGAGCTGTTTTTT. Encoded protein: CAIKGGVTGPGELFF.

The chain joins TRBV6-1 to TRBJ1-1; D might be TRBD1 (6 bases). Trimming shortened V by 7 bases and J by 4 bases, and 19 bases separated the two germline ends. Germline V gene lookup returns CDR1 MNHNS and CDR2 SASEGT. The CDR3 length is 15 residues. CDR3 sequence: CASNPYRAGATEAFF. For the CDR3, the DNA is TGTGCCAGCAATCCGTACAGGGCAGGGGCCACTGAAGCTTTCTTT.

The chain joins TRBV7-2 to TRBJ1-1; D may be TRBD1 (5 bases). The CDR3 covers 14 residues. Germline V lookup: CDR1 SGHTA, CDR2 FQGNSA. The ends were cut back, 4 bases at V and 6 bases at J, with 15 bases in the middle. CDR3 in amino acids: CASSYSLTVAEAFF. Written as DNA, the CDR3 is TGTGCCAGCAGCTACTCCTTGACAGTAGCTGAAGCTTTCTTT. The full variable domain, in which reference TRBV7-2 and TRBJ1-1 provide the parts outside the CDR3, is GAGVSQSPSNKVTEKGKDVELRCDPISGHTALYWYRQSLGQGLEFLIYFQGNSAPDKSGLPSDRFSAERTGGSVSTLTIQRTQQEDSAVYLCASSYSLTVAEAFFGQGTRLTVV.